This entry is about one TCR beta chain. Antigen unknown. The V and J ends lost 4 bases and 2 bases respectively, with 21 bases between them. Per germline, CDR1 MDHEN and CDR2 SYDVKM. The CDR3 contains 17 residues. The data originate from a study of blood T cells in healthy people across ages. Study conclusions and caveats: PBMCs were not sorted, which prevented a conclusive comparison of naive versus antigen-experienced cells.

The second PCR ran roughly 7 to 12 cycles with a sample-barcoded 5' primer and J-beta primers. Tagging of each cDNA molecule was performed by a template-switch adaptor with 12 random nucleotides. TCRdb redid the calling of the 5' RACE reads with MiXCR, one entry per CDR3 protein. The sample shows approximately 760,000 distinct CDR3 sequences, around 25% of them seen only once. These data were also reused for a study on T cells of mothers and their children. That work adds: Mothers yielded over 8.5 million CDR3 reads, children several million each.

The sample comprised blood. The rearrangement links TRBV28 to TRBJ2-7; tentative D call: TRBD1 (8 bases). This receptor was taken from a boy younger than 18 in good health. For the CDR3, the DNA is TGTGCCAGCAGTTCGAGCGCGGGAGAGACAGGGGCCTACGAGCAGTACTTC. Its translation: CASSSSAGETGAYEQYF.